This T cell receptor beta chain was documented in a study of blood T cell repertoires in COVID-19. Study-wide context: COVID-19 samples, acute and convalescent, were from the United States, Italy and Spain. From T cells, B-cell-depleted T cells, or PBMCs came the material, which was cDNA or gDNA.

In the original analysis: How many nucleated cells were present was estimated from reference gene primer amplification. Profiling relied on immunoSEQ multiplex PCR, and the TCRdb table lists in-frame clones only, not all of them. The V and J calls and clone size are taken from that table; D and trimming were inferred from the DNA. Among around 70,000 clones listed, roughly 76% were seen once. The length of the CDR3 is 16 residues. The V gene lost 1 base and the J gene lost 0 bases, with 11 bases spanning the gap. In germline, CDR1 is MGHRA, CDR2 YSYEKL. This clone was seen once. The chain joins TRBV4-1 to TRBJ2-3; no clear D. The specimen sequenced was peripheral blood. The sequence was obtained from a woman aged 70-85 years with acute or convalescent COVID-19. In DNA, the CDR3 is TGCGCCAGCAGCCAAGGACTCCCCCCTAGCACAGATACGCAGTATTTT. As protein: CASSQGLPPSTDTQYF.